Listed below are T cell receptor beta chains from one sample, sequenced in a study of spatial heterogeneity in lung cancer. TCRdb recomputed calls from the 5' RACE reads with MiXCR, one row per CDR3 protein. The sample carries fewer than 100,000 distinct CDR3 sequences, roughly 19% recorded once. Material: PBMCs, obtained at follow-up. These receptors were obtained from a male donor with early-stage non-small cell lung cancer. Each CDR3 is given with its conserved first and last residue.

v_call: TRBV29-1
j_call: TRBJ2-5
cdr3_aa: CSVDSQGAGETQYF

v_call: TRBV25-1
j_call: TRBJ2-1
cdr3_aa: CASSETGGPYNEQFF

v_call: TRBV2
j_call: TRBJ2-5
cdr3_aa: CASSEQGGETQYF

v_call: TRBV24-1
j_call: TRBJ2-1
cdr3_aa: CATSDRTTERSRQFF

v_call: TRBV27
j_call: TRBJ2-1
cdr3_aa: CASSLRGNEQFF

v_call: TRBV7-8
j_call: TRBJ1-1
cdr3_aa: CASSEGQGRNTEAFF

v_call: TRBV7-9
j_call: TRBJ2-1
cdr3_aa: CASSPSLAEQFF

v_call: TRBV6-5
j_call: TRBJ2-7
cdr3_aa: CASRRARDEQYF

v_call: TRBV4-1
j_call: TRBJ2-3
cdr3_aa: CASSQTDRSTDTQYF

v_call: TRBV7-2
j_call: TRBJ2-7
cdr3_aa: CASSRTTSEQYF

v_call: TRBV7-2
j_call: TRBJ2-3
cdr3_aa: CASSSLAGGPTTQYF

v_call: TRBV7-8
j_call: TRBJ2-1
cdr3_aa: CASRATGPSEKFF

v_call: TRBV10-3
j_call: TRBJ2-3
cdr3_aa: CATQPRGSRGTDTQYF

v_call: TRBV4-1
j_call: TRBJ2-2
cdr3_aa: CASSQNSGQGELFF

v_call: TRBV9
j_call: TRBJ2-2
cdr3_aa: CASSRPGNTGELFF

v_call: TRBV4-3
j_call: TRBJ1-1
cdr3_aa: CASSQTTAGRTEAFF

v_call: TRBV10-1
j_call: TRBJ2-2
cdr3_aa: CASSDSTEPGAGELFF

v_call: TRBV20-1
j_call: TRBJ2-4
cdr3_aa: CSARETGNIQYF

v_call: TRBV11-2
j_call: TRBJ1-3
cdr3_aa: CASSTGSGNTIYF

v_call: TRBV11-2
j_call: TRBJ1-1
cdr3_aa: CASSPRGDTEAFF

v_call: TRBV12-3/TRBV12-4
j_call: TRBJ2-2
cdr3_aa: CASTPLPGELFF

v_call: TRBV20-1
j_call: TRBJ2-7
cdr3_aa: CSASTGLEQYF

v_call: TRBV7-2
j_call: TRBJ2-6
cdr3_aa: CASSLDSGYSGANVLTF

v_call: TRBV6-1
j_call: TRBJ1-1
cdr3_aa: CASSEVGNEAFF

v_call: TRBV20-1
j_call: TRBJ2-3
cdr3_aa: CSANMRSGADTQYF

v_call: TRBV4-3
j_call: TRBJ1-6
cdr3_aa: CASSQNRDRGRNSPLHF

v_call: TRBV6-1
j_call: TRBJ1-1
cdr3_aa: CASSGVGQLNTEAFF

v_call: TRBV6-1
j_call: TRBJ1-3
cdr3_aa: CASSEARGLGGNTIYF

v_call: TRBV9
j_call: TRBJ1-1
cdr3_aa: CASSVTGNTEAFF

v_call: TRBV7-2
j_call: TRBJ2-2
cdr3_aa: CASSNRRGELFF